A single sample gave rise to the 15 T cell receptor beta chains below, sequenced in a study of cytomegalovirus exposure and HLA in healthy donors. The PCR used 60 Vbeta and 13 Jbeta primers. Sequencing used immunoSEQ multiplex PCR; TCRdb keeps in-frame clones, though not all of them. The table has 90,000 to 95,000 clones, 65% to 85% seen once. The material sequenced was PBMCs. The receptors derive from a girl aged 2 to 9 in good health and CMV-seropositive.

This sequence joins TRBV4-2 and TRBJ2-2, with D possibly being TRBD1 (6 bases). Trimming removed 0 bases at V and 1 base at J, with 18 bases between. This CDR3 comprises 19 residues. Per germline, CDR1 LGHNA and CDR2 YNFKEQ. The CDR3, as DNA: TGTGCCAGCAGCCAAGATCTTCTCTTGGGGACACTGAACACCGGGGAGCTGTTTTTT. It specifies CASSQDLLLGTLNTGELFF.

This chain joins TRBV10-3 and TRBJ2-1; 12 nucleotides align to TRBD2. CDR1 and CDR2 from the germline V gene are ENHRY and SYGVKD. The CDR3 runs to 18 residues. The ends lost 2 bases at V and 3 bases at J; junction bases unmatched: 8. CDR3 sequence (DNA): TGTGCCATCAGTGAGGCGCTAGCGGGAGGGAGAGGCTACAATGAGCAGTTCTTC. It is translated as CAISEALAGGRGYNEQFF.

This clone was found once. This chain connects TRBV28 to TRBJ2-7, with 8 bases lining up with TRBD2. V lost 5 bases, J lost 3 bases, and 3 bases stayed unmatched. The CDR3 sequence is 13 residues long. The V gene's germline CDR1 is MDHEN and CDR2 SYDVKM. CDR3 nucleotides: TGTGCCAGCAGTCAGGGACTAGACTACGAGCAGTACTTC. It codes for CASSQGLDYEQYF.

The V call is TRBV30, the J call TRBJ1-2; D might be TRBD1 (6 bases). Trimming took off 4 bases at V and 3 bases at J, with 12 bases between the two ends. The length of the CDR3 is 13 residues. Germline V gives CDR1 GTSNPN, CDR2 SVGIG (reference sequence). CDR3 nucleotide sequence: TGTGCCTGGACATACAGGGTATACTATGGCTACACCTTC. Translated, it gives CAWTYRVYYGYTF. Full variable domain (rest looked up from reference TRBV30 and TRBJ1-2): SQTIHQWPATLVQPVGSPLSLECTVEGTSNPNLYWYRQAAGRGLQLLFYSVGIGQISSEVPQNLSASRPQDRQFILSSKKLLLSDSGFYLCAWTYRVYYGYTFGSGTRLTVV.

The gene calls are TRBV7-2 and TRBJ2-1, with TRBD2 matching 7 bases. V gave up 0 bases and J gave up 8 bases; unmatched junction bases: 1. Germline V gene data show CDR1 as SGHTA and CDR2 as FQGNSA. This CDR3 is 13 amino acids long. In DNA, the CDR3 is TGTGCCAGCAGCTTAGCCCGGGAGGATGAGCAGTTCTTC. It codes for CASSLAREDEQFF.

DNA for the CDR3: TGTGCCAGCAGCTTGAGCAGGCTTGGCTCCTATAGCAATCAGCCCCAGCATTTT. Translating gives CASSLSRLGSYSNQPQHF. The chain links TRBV5-6 to TRBJ1-5; D gene ambiguous. Trimming removed 1 base at V and 0 bases at J, with 17 bases between. Germline V CDR1 and CDR2: SGHDT, YYEEEE. The CDR3 has 18 amino acids.

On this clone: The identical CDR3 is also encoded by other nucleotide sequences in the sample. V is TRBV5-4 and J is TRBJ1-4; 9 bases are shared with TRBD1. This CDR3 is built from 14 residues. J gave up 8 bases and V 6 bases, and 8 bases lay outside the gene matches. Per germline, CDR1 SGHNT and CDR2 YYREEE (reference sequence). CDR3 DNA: TGTGCCAGCACCCTTGGGACAGGGCTAGAAAAACTGTTTTTT. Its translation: CASTLGTGLEKLFF.

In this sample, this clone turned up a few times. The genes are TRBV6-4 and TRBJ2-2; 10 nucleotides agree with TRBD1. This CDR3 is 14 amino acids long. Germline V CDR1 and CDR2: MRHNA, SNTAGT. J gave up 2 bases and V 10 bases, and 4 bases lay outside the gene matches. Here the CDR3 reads CATGTGVNTGELFF. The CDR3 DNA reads TGTGCCACCGGGACAGGGGTTAACACCGGGGAGCTGTTTTTT.

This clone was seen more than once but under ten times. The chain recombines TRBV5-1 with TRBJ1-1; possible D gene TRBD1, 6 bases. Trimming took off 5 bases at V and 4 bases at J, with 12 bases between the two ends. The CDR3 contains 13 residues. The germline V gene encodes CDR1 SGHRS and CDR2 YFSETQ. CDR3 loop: CASRPSGVTEAFF. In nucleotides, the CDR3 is TGCGCCAGCAGACCCTCAGGGGTCACTGAAGCTTTCTTT.

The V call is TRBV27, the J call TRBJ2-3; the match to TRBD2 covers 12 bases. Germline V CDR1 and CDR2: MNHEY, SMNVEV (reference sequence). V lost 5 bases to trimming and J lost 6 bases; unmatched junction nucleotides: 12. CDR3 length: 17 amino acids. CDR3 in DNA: TGTGCCAGCAGTGTTCGCTTCCTAGCGGGAGGGGGCGATACGCAGTATTTT. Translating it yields CASSVRFLAGGGDTQYF.

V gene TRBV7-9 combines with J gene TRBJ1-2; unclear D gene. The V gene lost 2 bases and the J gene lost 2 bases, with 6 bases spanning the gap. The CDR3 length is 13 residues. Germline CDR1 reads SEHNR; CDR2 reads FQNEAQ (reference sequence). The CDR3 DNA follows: TGTGCCAGCAGCTTACAGGTCAACTATGGCTACACCTTC. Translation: CASSLQVNYGYTF.

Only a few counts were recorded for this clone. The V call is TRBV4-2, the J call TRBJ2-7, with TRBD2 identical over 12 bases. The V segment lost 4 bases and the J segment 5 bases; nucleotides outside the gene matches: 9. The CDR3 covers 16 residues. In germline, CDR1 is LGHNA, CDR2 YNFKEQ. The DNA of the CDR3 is TGTGCCAGCAGCCGACTAGCGGGAGAGGGGGAGAACGAGCAGTACTTC. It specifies CASSRLAGEGENEQYF.

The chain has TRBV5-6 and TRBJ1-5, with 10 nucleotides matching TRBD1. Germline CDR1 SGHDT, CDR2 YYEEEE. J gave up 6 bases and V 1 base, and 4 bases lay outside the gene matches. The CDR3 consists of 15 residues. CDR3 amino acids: CASSLFGTGVQPQHF. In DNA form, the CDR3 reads TGTGCCAGCAGCTTGTTCGGGACAGGGGTTCAGCCCCAGCATTTT.

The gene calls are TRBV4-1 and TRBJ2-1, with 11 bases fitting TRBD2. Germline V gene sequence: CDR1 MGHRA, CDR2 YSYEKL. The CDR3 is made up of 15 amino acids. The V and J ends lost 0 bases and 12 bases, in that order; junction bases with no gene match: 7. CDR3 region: CASSQDTGTSGMQFF. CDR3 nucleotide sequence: TGCGCCAGCAGCCAAGATACGGGGACTAGCGGTATGCAGTTCTTC.

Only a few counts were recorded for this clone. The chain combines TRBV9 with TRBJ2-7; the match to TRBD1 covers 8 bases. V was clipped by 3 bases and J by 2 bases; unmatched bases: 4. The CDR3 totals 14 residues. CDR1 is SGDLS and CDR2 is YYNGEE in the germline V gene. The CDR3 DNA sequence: TGTGCCAGCAGCGGACAGGGGAGACCCTACGAGCAGTACTTC. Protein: CASSGQGRPYEQYF.